This paragraph reports one T cell receptor (beta chain). Its antigen is still unknown. V was clipped by 6 bases and J by 13 bases; unmatched bases: 17. The CDR3 length is 15 residues. Per germline, CDR1 ENHRY and CDR2 SYGVKD. The data originate from a study of cytomegalovirus exposure and HLA in healthy donors. Points from the study as a whole: The study labeled 150 to 200 TCR beta chains cytomegalovirus-associated.

The assay was immunoSEQ multiplex PCR, and TCRdb's table has in-frame clones only and misses some. The sample records over 200,000 clones, around 86% being singletons. The receptor comes from a woman younger than 35 in good health and CMV-seropositive. J is TRBJ2-1 and V is TRBV10-3; 8 bases map to TRBD1. The material sequenced was PBMCs. The CDR3 is CAISAFDRGPWKQFF. The DNA of the CDR3 is TGTGCCATCAGCGCCTTCGACAGGGGCCCGTGGAAACAGTTCTTC.